The TCR beta chain under discussion was sequenced for a study of technical replicates of blood from four donors. The V gene's germline CDR1 is MNHEY and CDR2 SMNVEV (reference sequence). Deletions cut 11 bases from V and 10 bases from J, with 12 bases between. The CDR3 sequence is 10 residues long. The data were produced by immunoSEQ multiplex PCR, yet TCRdb's version contains in-frame clones alone and is incomplete. The sample has 98,000 or so clones, approximately 94% seen once. This clonotype originated in a human donor in good health. The sequenced sample was T cells isolated from PBMCs. The rearrangement joins TRBV27 to TRBJ2-1; D gene unclear. The CDR3 DNA sequence: TGTGCCCAGCGCATTCGGGAGCAGTTCTTC. Its protein is CAQRIREQFF.